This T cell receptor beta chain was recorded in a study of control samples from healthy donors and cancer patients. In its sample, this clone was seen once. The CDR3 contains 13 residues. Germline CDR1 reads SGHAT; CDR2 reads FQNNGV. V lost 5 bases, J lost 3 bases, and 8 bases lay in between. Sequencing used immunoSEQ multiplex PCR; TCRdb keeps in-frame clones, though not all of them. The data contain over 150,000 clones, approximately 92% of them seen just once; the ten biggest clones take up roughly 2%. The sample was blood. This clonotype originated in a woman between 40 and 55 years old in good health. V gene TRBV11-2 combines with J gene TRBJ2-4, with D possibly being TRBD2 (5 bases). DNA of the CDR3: TGTGCCAGCAGCCCGAGCGGCAAAAACATTCAGTACTTC. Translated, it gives CASSPSGKNIQYF. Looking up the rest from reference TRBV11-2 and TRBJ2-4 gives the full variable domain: EAGVAQSPRYKIIEKRQSVAFWCNPISGHATLYWYQQILGQGPKLLIQFQNNGVVDDSQLPKDRFSAERLKGVDSTLKIQPAKLEDSAVYLCASSPSGKNIQYFGAGTRLSVL.